One TCR beta chain is described in this entry. It has no known antigen specificity. No qualities accompany the bases; no much larger clone lies one base away. The method was the immunoSEQ multiplex PCR assay. In the paper's pipeline: A statistical classification framework was developed to diagnose cytomegalovirus status using the catalog of TCR beta chain sequences. TCRdb carries this immuneACCESS record with in-frame sequences only. Its versions omit some clonotypes, under half of them owing to an unresolved V gene in the studies checked, with the rest unexplained. The DNA was the basis for D and trimming; V, J and clone size are from that table. Recorded for this sample are some 180,000 clones; 81% of them occurred a single time. 1.2% of the sample belongs to the ten largest clones. Taken from the germline V gene, the CDR1 and CDR2 loops are MDHEN and SYDVKM. The CDR3 runs 15 residues from the cysteine to the phenylalanine. Only CDR3 DNA remains: 45 bases, in frame from the first base. Trimming leaves V shorter by 6 bases and J shorter by 2 bases, with the junction holding 9 bases beyond the gene matches.

The entry originates in a study of cytomegalovirus exposure and HLA in healthy donors (dated by TCRdb to 2016 to 2017). About the investigation overall: The roughly 650 repertoires of the first cohort and the roughly 120 validation repertoires were produced on the same platform, according to a later analysis. The study aimed to test whether signatures of past pathogen exposure could be identified by cataloging public T cell receptors. To predict cytomegalovirus infection status, the study combined high-throughput TCR immunosequencing, statistical association of individual TCRs with disease status, and machine learning. In addition to the first cohort of 650 to 750 subjects, a separate validation cohort of some 120 different subjects was used. The research as a whole found: In a later analysis, TCRs clustered in the first cohort were found to also tend to co-occur in the 120 validation repertoires, with 90% to 95% of cluster scores above 0. A later analysis lacked HLA typing for the validation cohort, so it scored co-occurrence in that cohort across all 110 or so repertoires. In vitro tests confirmed that a few of the cytomegalovirus-associated TCR beta chains recognize cytomegalovirus antigens. The classifier was reported to diagnose cytomegalovirus status with high specificity and sensitivity in both the original cohort and the validation cohort. The authors suggested that the approach could potentially be extended to other disease states and immunological phenotypes. Across donors, most TCR sequences were observed very rarely, whereas some public TCRs were present in many individuals. A total of roughly 160 TCR beta chains were listed by the study as associated with cytomegalovirus.

The donors belonged to the validation cohort of under 150 subjects, which was separate from the 666-subject first cohort. Sample: PBMCs. The sequence came from a woman aged 25 to 39 in good health and CMV-seronegative. The chain was built from TRBV28 and TRBJ2-7, with 8 central nucleotides matching TRBD1. The DNA sequence is as follows: TGTGCCAGCAGAAAGGACAGGGTGACCCCCTACGAGCAGTACTTC. Translated, it gives CASRKDRVTPYEQYF.